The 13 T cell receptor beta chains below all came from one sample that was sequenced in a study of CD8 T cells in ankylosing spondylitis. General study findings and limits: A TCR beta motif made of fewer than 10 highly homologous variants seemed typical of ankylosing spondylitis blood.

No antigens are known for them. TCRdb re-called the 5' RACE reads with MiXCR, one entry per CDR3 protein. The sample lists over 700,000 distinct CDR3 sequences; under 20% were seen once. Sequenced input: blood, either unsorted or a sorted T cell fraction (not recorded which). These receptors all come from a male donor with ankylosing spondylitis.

CDR3 residues: CASSLQGAPPNEKLFF. The CDR3 nucleotides read TGTGCCAGCAGTCTACAGGGGGCGCCGCCTAATGAAAAACTGTTTTTT. V gene TRBV6-5 combines with J gene TRBJ1-4; 9 positions match TRBD1. Germline values: CDR1 MNHEY, CDR2 SVGAGI. The CDR3 extends over 16 amino acids. The ends lost 5 bases at V and 3 bases at J; junction bases unmatched: 7.

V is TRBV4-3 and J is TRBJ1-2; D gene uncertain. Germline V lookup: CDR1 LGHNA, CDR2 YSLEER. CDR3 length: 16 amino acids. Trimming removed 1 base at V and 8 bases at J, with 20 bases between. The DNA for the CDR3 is TGCGCCAGCAGCCAAGCCCCACAAGGAGGAGGAGAAGGCTACACCTTC. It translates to CASSQAPQGGGEGYTF.

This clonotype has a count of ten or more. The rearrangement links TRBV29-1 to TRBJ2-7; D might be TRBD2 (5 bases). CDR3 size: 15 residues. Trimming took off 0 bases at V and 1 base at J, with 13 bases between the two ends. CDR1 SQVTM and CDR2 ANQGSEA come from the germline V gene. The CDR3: CSVEDRGRESYEQYF. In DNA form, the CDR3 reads TGCAGCGTTGAAGATCGAGGAAGGGAGTCCTACGAGCAGTACTTC.

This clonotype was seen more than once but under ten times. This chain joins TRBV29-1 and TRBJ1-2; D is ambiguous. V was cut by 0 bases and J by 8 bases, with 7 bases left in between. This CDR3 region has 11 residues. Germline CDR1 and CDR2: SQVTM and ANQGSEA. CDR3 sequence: CSVEDSGGYTF. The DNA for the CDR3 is TGCAGCGTTGAAGATTCGGGCGGCTACACCTTC.

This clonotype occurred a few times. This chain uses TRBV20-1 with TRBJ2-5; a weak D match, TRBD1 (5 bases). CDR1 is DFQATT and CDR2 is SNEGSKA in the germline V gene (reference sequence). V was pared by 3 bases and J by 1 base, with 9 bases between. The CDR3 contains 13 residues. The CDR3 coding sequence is TGCAGTGCTAGCTTGACAGTCCAAGAGACCCAGTACTTC. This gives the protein CSASLTVQETQYF.

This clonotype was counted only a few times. The CDR3, as DNA: TGTGCCAGCAGCGATTCAGGGACCGTCTTGGTCGGGCAGTACTTC. Translated: CASSDSGTVLVGQYF. The chain links TRBV6-2 or TRBV6-3 to TRBJ2-7; perhaps D is TRBD1 or TRBD2 (5 bases each). The CDR3 totals 15 residues. Germline V lookup: CDR1 MNHEY, CDR2 SVGEGT. V was clipped by 6 bases and J by 9 bases, with 24 bases between them.

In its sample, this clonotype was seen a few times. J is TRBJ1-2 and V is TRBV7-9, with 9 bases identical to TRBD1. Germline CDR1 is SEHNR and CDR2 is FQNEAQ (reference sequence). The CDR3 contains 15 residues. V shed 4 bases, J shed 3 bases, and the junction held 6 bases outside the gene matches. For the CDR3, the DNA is TGTGCCAGCAGCTCCTGGGGACAGGGCGACTATGGCTACACCTTC. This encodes CASSSWGQGDYGYTF.

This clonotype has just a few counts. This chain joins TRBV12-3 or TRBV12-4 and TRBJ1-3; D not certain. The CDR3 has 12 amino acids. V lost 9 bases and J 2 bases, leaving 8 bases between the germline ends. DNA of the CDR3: TGTGCCAGTAAGAAGGCTGGAAACACCATATATTTT. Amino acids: CASKKAGNTIYF.

CDR3 residues: CASRTGLAGVNEQFF. DNA of the CDR3: TGTGCCAGCAGAACCGGACTAGCGGGAGTCAATGAGCAGTTCTTC. The chain has TRBV6-2 or TRBV6-3 and TRBJ2-1; 13 bases map to TRBD2. J gave up 6 bases and V 6 bases, and 5 bases lay outside the gene matches. Germline assignment: CDR1 MNHEY and CDR2 SVGEGT. The CDR3 extends over 15 amino acids.

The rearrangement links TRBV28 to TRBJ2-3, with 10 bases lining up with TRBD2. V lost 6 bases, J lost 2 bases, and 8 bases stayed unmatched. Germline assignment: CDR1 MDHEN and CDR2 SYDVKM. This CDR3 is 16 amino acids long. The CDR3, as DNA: TGTGCCAGCAGCCGAGGACTAGCGGAATCCACAGATACGCAGTATTTT. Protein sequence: CASSRGLAESTDTQYF.

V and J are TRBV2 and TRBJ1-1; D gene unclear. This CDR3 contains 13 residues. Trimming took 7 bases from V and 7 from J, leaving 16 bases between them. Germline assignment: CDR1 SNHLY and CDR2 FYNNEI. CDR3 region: CASTQSWVDEAFF. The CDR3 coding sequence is TGTGCCAGCACCCAGAGTTGGGTCGATGAAGCTTTCTTT.

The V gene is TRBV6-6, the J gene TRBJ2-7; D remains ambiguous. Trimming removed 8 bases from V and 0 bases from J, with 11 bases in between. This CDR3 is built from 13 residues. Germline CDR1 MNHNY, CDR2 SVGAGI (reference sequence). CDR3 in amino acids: CASAGSSSYEQYF. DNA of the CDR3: TGTGCCAGCGCCGGGTCGAGCTCCTACGAGCAGTACTTC.

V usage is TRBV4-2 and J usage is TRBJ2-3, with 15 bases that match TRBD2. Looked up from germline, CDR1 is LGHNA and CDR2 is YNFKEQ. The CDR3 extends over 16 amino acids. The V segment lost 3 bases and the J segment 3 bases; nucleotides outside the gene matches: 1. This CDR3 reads CASSQGTSGGTDTQYF. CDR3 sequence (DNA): TGTGCCAGCAGCCAGGGGACTAGCGGGGGGACAGATACGCAGTATTTT.